This entry lists 18 T cell receptor beta chains sequenced from one sample in a study of T cell responses to AZD1222 COVID-19 vaccine. Method: immunoSEQ multiplex PCR; TCRdb's copy keeps in-frame clones and lacks some. The sample has roughly 120,000 clones; 85% to 90% are singletons. This material consisted of peripheral blood, taken on day 0 of AZD1222 vaccination. The source of these receptors is an adult in good health.

The V and J genes are TRBV5-4 and TRBJ2-7; 9 bases fit TRBD1. The CDR3 spans 15 residues. The junction had 9 bases not matched to a gene; V was cut back by 4 bases and J by 4 bases. Per germline, CDR1 SGHNT and CDR2 YYREEE (reference sequence). Here the CDR3 reads CASSATGGTLYEQYF. CDR3 bases: TGTGCCAGCAGCGCAACAGGGGGCACTTTGTACGAGCAGTACTTC.

This sequence joins TRBV19 and TRBJ1-3; the D is unclear. Trimming left V 4 bases short and J 0 bases short, with 10 bases between. CDR1 is LNHDA and CDR2 is SQIVND in the germline V gene (reference sequence). This CDR3 region has 15 residues. CDR3 residues: CASSTTRSSGNTIYF. In DNA form, the CDR3 reads TGTGCCAGTAGTACCACACGGAGCTCTGGAAACACCATATATTTT. Combining the CDR3 with reference TRBV19 and TRBJ1-3 gives the whole variable domain DGGITQSPKYLFRKEGQNVTLSCEQNLNHDAMYWYRQDPGQGLRLIYYSQIVNDFQKGDIAEGYSVSREKKESFPLTVTSAQKNPTAFYLCASSTTRSSGNTIYFGEGSWLTVV.

This clone was detected a few times. The chain combines TRBV7-9 with TRBJ1-2; D ambiguous. The CDR3 spans 12 residues. The germline V gene encodes CDR1 SEHNR and CDR2 FQNEAQ (reference sequence). V lost 2 bases to trimming and J lost 8 bases, with 9 bases between them. CDR3 in DNA: TGTGCCAGCAGCTTACTTGGTCTCGGCTACACCTTC. Encoded protein: CASSLLGLGYTF.

Concerning this clone: This sample includes further DNA sequences coding for the same CDR3. V gene TRBV28 combines with J gene TRBJ2-5; D possibly corresponds to TRBD1 (6 bases). The CDR3 consists of 13 residues. The germline V gene has CDR1 MDHEN and CDR2 SYDVKM. V dropped 4 bases and J dropped 5 bases, with 11 bases sitting between them. The CDR3 region is CASSSQGTETQYF. The CDR3, as DNA: TGTGCCAGCAGTTCACAGGGAACGGAGACCCAGTACTTC.

The rearrangement uses TRBV7-8 and TRBJ1-5, with 9 nucleotides matching TRBD1. The trim removed 1 base at V and 6 bases at J, leaving 4 bases unmatched. This CDR3 has 15 residues. Per the germline V gene, CDR1 is SGHVS and CDR2 is FQNEAQ. CDR3 residues: CASSLGTGEGQPQHF. The DNA of the CDR3 is TGTGCCAGCAGCTTAGGGACAGGGGAGGGTCAGCCCCAGCATTTT.

The V and J genes are TRBV7-2 and TRBJ2-7, with D unresolved. Trimming pared 4 bases from V and 0 bases from J, leaving 10 bases between. CDR3 length: 14 amino acids. Germline V CDR1 and CDR2: SGHTA, FQGNSA. CDR3 loop: CASSYQDGSYEQYF. Written as DNA, the CDR3 is TGTGCCAGCAGCTATCAAGACGGCTCCTACGAGCAGTACTTC.

J is TRBJ1-5 and V is TRBV15; perhaps TRBD1 as D (6 bases). The CDR3 contains 15 residues. The germline V gene encodes CDR1 LNHNV and CDR2 YYDKDF (reference sequence). Trimming took 5 bases from V and 4 from J, leaving 15 bases between them. CDR3 in amino acids: CATSQGLQGNQPQHF. In nucleotides, the CDR3 is TGTGCCACCAGCCAAGGGCTACAGGGAAATCAGCCCCAGCATTTT.

A single count supports this clone. The rearrangement uses TRBV10-3 and TRBJ2-5, with TRBD2 matching 10 bases. The CDR3 covers 13 residues. The V gene end was trimmed by 8 bases and the J gene end by 5 bases; junction bases not matched to a gene: 5. Germline loops: CDR1 ENHRY, CDR2 SYGVKD. The CDR3 DNA is TGTGCCATCCAGCGGGGGGGCCAGGAGACCCAGTACTTC. It translates to CAIQRGGQETQYF.

The chain combines TRBV30 with TRBJ2-7; D is possibly TRBD1 or TRBD2 (5 bases each). The CDR3 totals 16 residues. The V gene lost 0 bases and the J gene lost 1 base, with 16 bases spanning the gap. CDR1 GTSNPN and CDR2 SVGIG come from the germline V gene (reference sequence). The CDR3: CAWSVELGRTSYEQYF. For the CDR3, the DNA is TGTGCCTGGAGTGTAGAGTTGGGACGGACTTCCTACGAGCAGTACTTC. The entire variable domain, with the rest obtained from reference TRBV30 and TRBJ2-7, is as follows: SQTIHQWPATLVQPVGSPLSLECTVEGTSNPNLYWYRQAAGRGLQLLFYSVGIGQISSEVPQNLSASRPQDRQFILSSKKLLLSDSGFYLCAWSVELGRTSYEQYFGPGTRLTVT.

The chain joins TRBV5-1 to TRBJ1-4, with 11 nucleotides matching TRBD1. This CDR3 is 16 amino acids long. Per the germline V gene, CDR1 is SGHRS and CDR2 is YFSETQ. V lost 4 bases, J lost 4 bases, and 6 bases stayed unmatched. The DNA of the CDR3 is TGCGCCAGCAGCCTCGGACAGGGGGCTGGTAATGAAAAACTGTTTTTT. This gives the protein CASSLGQGAGNEKLFF.

The chain carries TRBV6-5 and TRBJ2-4; D is uncertain. Per germline, CDR1 MNHEY and CDR2 SVGAGI. V lost 0 bases to trimming and J lost 2 bases, with 8 bases between them. The CDR3 runs to 15 residues. In nucleotides, the CDR3 is TGTGCCAGCAGTTACTCACGGCAACCCAAAAACATTCAGTACTTC. Encoded protein: CASSYSRQPKNIQYF.

CDR3 sequence: CASSLQGLANEKLFF. CDR3 nucleotide sequence: TGTGCCAGCAGTCTACAGGGCCTGGCTAATGAAAAACTGTTTTTT. The chain uses TRBV2 and TRBJ1-4; possibly TRBD1 for D (6 bases). The germline V and J ends were trimmed by 5 bases and 3 bases, with 13 bases remaining between them. Germline-derived CDR1 and CDR2 are SNHLY and FYNNEI. The CDR3 is 15 residues long.

This chain uses TRBV5-1 with TRBJ2-3, with 14 bases matching TRBD2. J was trimmed by 0 bases and V by 3 bases; bases with no gene match: 3. Germline loops: CDR1 SGHRS, CDR2 YFSETQ. CDR3 length equals 17 residues. The CDR3 here is CASSSGLAGVSTDTQYF. As DNA, the CDR3 is TGCGCCAGCAGCTCGGGACTAGCGGGGGTTAGCACAGATACGCAGTATTTT.

This clone has just one count. CDR3 protein: CASSYGGSSTDTQYF. In nucleotides, the CDR3 is TGTGCCAGCAGTTATGGCGGTTCTAGCACAGATACGCAGTATTTT. The chain employs TRBV6-5 and TRBJ2-3; D remains unclear. Looked up from germline, CDR1 is MNHEY and CDR2 is SVGAGI. The CDR3 covers 15 residues. Deletions cut 3 bases from V and 0 bases from J, with 10 bases between.

This chain links TRBV5-1 with TRBJ2-5; 8 bases agree with TRBD2. After removal of 6 bases from V and 4 bases from J, the junction contained 11 bases not matched to a gene. The CDR3 loop spans 15 amino acids. The V gene's germline CDR1 is SGHRS and CDR2 YFSETQ. CDR3 amino acids: CASTRAGEARETQYF. The CDR3 coding sequence is TGCGCCAGCACGCGAGCGGGGGAAGCTAGAGAGACCCAGTACTTC. Full variable domain (outside the CDR3, taken from reference TRBV5-1 and TRBJ2-5): KAGVTQTPRYLIKTRGQQVTLSCSPISGHRSVSWYQQTPGQGLQFLFEYFSETQRNKGNFPGRFSGRQFSNSRSEMNVSTLELGDSALYLCASTRAGEARETQYFGPGTRLLVL.

This rearrangement joins TRBV30 to TRBJ2-4, with D possibly matching TRBD2 (6 bases). Germline CDR1 GTSNPN, CDR2 SVGIG (reference sequence). The CDR3 is 13 amino acids. The V end was cut by 0 bases, the J end by 8 bases, with 11 bases between. In nucleotides, the CDR3 is TGTGCCTGGAGTGTAAGGAGGGCGGACATTCAGTACTTC. Translating it yields CAWSVRRADIQYF.

The rearrangement links TRBV6-1 to TRBJ2-1; the D gene is possibly TRBD2 (5 bases). The V end was cut by 3 bases, the J end by 0 bases, with 9 bases between. Germline V gene sequence: CDR1 MNHNS, CDR2 SASEGT. The CDR3 is made up of 15 amino acids. CDR3 nucleotide sequence: TGTGCCAGCAGTGAGACTATTAGCTCCTACAATGAGCAGTTCTTC. Amino acid sequence: CASSETISSYNEQFF.

The chain employs TRBV27 and TRBJ1-1, with D possibly being TRBD1 (5 bases). There are 13 residues in the CDR3. Germline values: CDR1 MNHEY, CDR2 SMNVEV (reference sequence). Trimming pared 7 bases from V and 10 bases from J, leaving 19 bases between. Here the CDR3 reads CASNGAGDGIAFF. CDR3 coding DNA: TGTGCCAGCAATGGGGCCGGGGATGGGATAGCTTTCTTT.